The rows below give T cell receptor beta chains drawn from one sample of a study of T cells after yellow fever vaccination. From the 5' RACE reads, TCRdb called clonotypes with MiXCR, one entry per CDR3 protein. The table shows approximately 550,000 distinct CDR3 sequences, with around 21% occurring only once. The starting material was PBMCs, obtained 15 days after the yellow fever booster vaccination. All receptors come from a man aged 30 to 45 who received the YFV17D yellow fever vaccine. Both conserved end residues are part of each CDR3. D genes are given only for firm matches. Rows may omit the clone size; those that give it use once, few, many or a size class.

d_gene	abundance	v_gene	j_gene	CDR3aa	CDR3nt
-	-	TRBV4-1	TRBJ1-5	CASSQVGGNNQPQHF	TGCGCCAGCAGCCAAGTCGGGGGGAACAATCAGCCCCAGCATTTT
TRBD2	few	TRBV5-1	TRBJ2-7	CASSYGTSGPYEQYF	TGCGCCAGCAGCTATGGGACTAGCGGGCCCTACGAGCAGTACTTC
-	few	TRBV20-1	TRBJ2-5	CSASEWSDQETQYF	TGCAGTGCTAGTGAGTGGTCGGACCAAGAGACCCAGTACTTC
TRBD2	few	TRBV25-1	TRBJ2-7	CASSEFGTSSHEQYF	TGTGCCAGCAGTGAATTCGGGACTAGTAGCCACGAGCAGTACTTC
-	few	TRBV3-1	TRBJ1-1	CASRPAGPNTEAFF	TGTGCCAGCCGCCCAGCCGGACCCAACACTGAAGCTTTCTTT
-	-	TRBV20-1	TRBJ2-3	CSARGSVYTDTQYF	TGCAGTGCTAGAGGCAGCGTATACACAGATACGCAGTATTTT
TRBD1	-	TRBV7-2	TRBJ2-1	CASSFMGDRVGSEQFF	TGTGCCAGCAGCTTTATGGGGGACAGGGTGGGTAGTGAGCAGTTCTTC
-	many	TRBV20-1	TRBJ2-5	CSASTGRVETQYF	TGCAGTGCTAGCACCGGCAGGGTGGAGACCCAGTACTTC
TRBD1	few	TRBV20-1	TRBJ2-7	CSASDPGQRYEQYF	TGCAGTGCTAGCGATCCGGGACAGAGGTACGAGCAGTACTTC
-	-	TRBV4-3	TRBJ2-2	CASSQADRHTGELFF	TGCGCCAGCAGCCAAGCGGACAGACACACCGGGGAGCTGTTTTTT
-	-	TRBV27	TRBJ2-2	CASSPTPFTGELFF	TGTGCCAGCAGTCCTACTCCGTTCACCGGGGAGCTGTTTTTT
TRBD2	-	TRBV10-2	TRBJ2-1	CASSRLAGVVSYNEQFF	TGCGCCAGCAGCCGACTAGCGGGAGTGGTGTCCTACAATGAGCAGTTCTTC
-	-	TRBV7-6	TRBJ1-6	CASSQSGTHNSPLHF	TGTGCCAGCAGCCAGTCCGGGACACATAATTCACCCCTCCACTTT
-	-	TRBV29-1	TRBJ1-1	CSVDKGGTEAFF	TGCAGCGTCGACAAGGGGGGCACTGAAGCTTTCTTT
-	few	TRBV15	TRBJ2-5	CATSRDFSGQGETQYF	TGTGCCACCAGCAGAGATTTTTCAGGGCAGGGTGAGACCCAGTACTTC
TRBD2	-	TRBV7-7	TRBJ2-5	CASGTSETQYF	TGTGCCAGTGGGACTAGTGAGACCCAGTACTTC
-	-	TRBV7-2	TRBJ2-3	CASRPAREPSTDTQYF	TGTGCCAGCAGGCCCGCCAGGGAGCCTAGCACAGATACGCAGTATTTT
-	-	TRBV7-2	TRBJ2-5	CASRSGRQETQYF	TGTGCCAGCAGGTCAGGGAGGCAAGAGACCCAGTACTTC
-	-	TRBV12-3/TRBV12-4	TRBJ2-1	CASSSREWSYNEQFF	TGTGCCAGCAGTTCCCGGGAGTGGTCCTACAATGAGCAGTTCTTC
-	few	TRBV5-4	TRBJ2-4	CASSLEGGGQLGNIQYF	TGTGCCAGCAGCTTAGAAGGCGGAGGACAATTGGGAAACATTCAGTACTTC
-	-	TRBV5-4	TRBJ2-4	CASSPEKASNIQYF	TGTGCCAGCAGCCCCGAGAAGGCGTCGAACATTCAGTACTTC
-	few	TRBV7-2	TRBJ2-7	CASSLSALGEQYF	TGTGCCAGCAGCTTGTCGGCGTTGGGTGAGCAGTACTTC
-	-	TRBV7-2	TRBJ2-5	CASSPRSVVAQETQYF	TGTGCCAGCAGCCCCAGATCGGTTGTGGCCCAAGAGACCCAGTACTTC
-	-	TRBV6-1	TRBJ2-2	CASRGIGINTGELFF	TGTGCCAGCAGAGGGATCGGGATCAACACCGGGGAGCTGTTTTTT
-	-	TRBV20-1	TRBJ1-1	CSARGTGRGTEAFF	TGCAGTGCTAGAGGGACGGGGAGGGGAACTGAAGCTTTCTTT
-	few	TRBV7-2	TRBJ2-7	CASSLQGGSSYEQYF	TGTGCCAGCAGCCTCCAAGGAGGGAGCTCCTACGAGCAGTACTTC
-	-	TRBV20-1	TRBJ2-7	CSASQTVRGEQYF	TGCAGTGCTAGCCAGACCGTCAGAGGGGAGCAGTACTTC
TRBD2	-	TRBV12-3/TRBV12-4	TRBJ2-7	CASEAGGVYEQYF	TGTGCCAGCGAAGCGGGAGGGGTCTACGAGCAGTACTTC
TRBD2	-	TRBV7-7	TRBJ2-1	CASSSSSGSPYNEQFF	TGTGCCAGCAGCTCATCTAGCGGATCTCCCTACAATGAGCAGTTCTTC
-	few	TRBV7-2	TRBJ1-6	CASSLGVGGLSPLHF	TGTGCCAGCAGCTTAGGGGTGGGGGGTTTATCACCCCTCCACTTT
TRBD1	few	TRBV6-5	TRBJ2-1	CASSYQGQGSNEQFF	TGTGCCAGCAGTTACCAGGGACAGGGATCAAATGAGCAGTTCTTC